These 32 T cell receptor beta chains came from one sample sequenced in a study of response to subunit inactivated influenza vaccine (dated by TCRdb to 2016 to 2018). The library was made by RT-PCR. The instrument was an Illumina HiSeq 2500. TCRdb ran its own pipeline on the public reads, namely fastp trimming at Q25 and MiXCR clone calling, and kept in-frame beta chains. Rows matching on CDR3 protein sequence are summarized as one entry with the most common DNA and genes. This sample gives hundreds of thousands of distinct CDR3 sequences in total; roughly 10% of them show up just once. The ten most abundant clones make up roughly 10% of the sample. The sample consisted of PBMCs from blood, taken on the day of vaccination. The receptors were sampled from a man aged 45 to 65 who received an inactivated influenza vaccine. Donor details come from another sample of the same person, matched by shared clones.

This clonotype was recorded a few times. This chain joins TRBV7-3 and TRBJ2-2; maybe TRBD1 (5 bases). V gave up 2 bases and J gave up 7 bases, with 11 bases separating them. CDR1 SGHTA and CDR2 FQGTGA come from the germline V gene. The CDR3 extends over 14 amino acids. The CDR3 here is CASSLGRANGELFF. In nucleotides, the CDR3 is TGTGCCAGCAGCTTAGGCAGGGCGAACGGGGAGCTGTTTTTT.

The chain combines TRBV20-1 with TRBJ2-7, with a tentative D call TRBD2 (5 bases). Germline V gene sequence: CDR1 DFQATT, CDR2 SNEGSKA (reference sequence). Trimming took off 4 bases at V and 0 bases at J, with 22 bases between the two ends. The CDR3 has 17 amino acids. The CDR3 loop is CSATLAMRAGTSYEQYF. CDR3 bases: TGCAGTGCTACTTTGGCGATGCGGGCAGGCACCTCCTACGAGCAGTACTTC.

This chain's CDR3 is CASRRLDNEQFF. The CDR3 DNA follows: TGTGCCAGCAGAAGACTAGACAATGAGCAGTTCTTC. The chain couples TRBV2 to TRBJ2-1; TRBD2 is a possible D gene (6 bases). Germline V lookup: CDR1 SNHLY, CDR2 FYNNEI. The CDR3 is 12 amino acids. V lost 6 bases and J lost 5, with 8 bases in between.

This clonotype was recorded at least ten times. The chain links TRBV2 to TRBJ2-7, with D hard to call. Germline V gives CDR1 SNHLY, CDR2 FYNNEI. This CDR3 comprises 15 residues. Trimming pared 6 bases from V and 3 bases from J, leaving 18 bases between. CDR3 in DNA: TGTGCCAGCAGCACGAGGTGGGGTCATAGCTACGAGCAGTACTTC. This sequence encodes CASSTRWGHSYEQYF. Using reference TRBV2 and TRBJ2-7 for the parts outside the CDR3, the full variable domain is EPEVTQTPSHQVTQMGQEVILRCVPISNHLYFYWYRQILGQKVEFLVSFYNNEISEKSEIFDDQFSVERPDGSNFTLKIRSTKLEDSAMYFCASSTRWGHSYEQYFGPGTRLTVT.

This clonotype appeared many times. J is TRBJ2-7 and V is TRBV7-9; perhaps TRBD2 as D (5 bases). This CDR3 comprises 14 residues. Trimming stripped 5 bases from V and 3 bases from J, with 14 bases between. The germline V gene has CDR1 SEHNR and CDR2 FQNEAQ (reference sequence). CDR3 coding DNA: TGTGCCAGCAGCCTAGGGAGTACAGACTACGAGCAGTACTTC. Encoded protein: CASSLGSTDYEQYF.

This clonotype was detected only a few times. The chain recombines TRBV28 with TRBJ2-3; no reliable D call. Germline values: CDR1 MDHEN, CDR2 SYDVKM. This CDR3 contains 16 residues. Trimming removed 6 bases at V and 0 bases at J, with 16 bases between. The CDR3 spells CASSLLGAASTDTQYF. The CDR3 DNA reads TGTGCCAGCAGCCTCCTCGGAGCCGCGAGCACAGATACGCAGTATTTT.

The chain employs TRBV7-6 and TRBJ2-2; the D is unclear. The CDR3 is 14 residues long. Germline values: CDR1 SGHVS, CDR2 FNYEAQ. V was shortened by 5 bases and J by 4 bases, with 11 bases between the two germline ends. The chain's CDR3 is CASSHIRATGELFF. The CDR3 nucleotides are TGTGCCAGCAGCCATATACGGGCCACCGGGGAGCTGTTTTTT.

This clonotype was detected only a few times. The chain carries TRBV5-1 and TRBJ2-3, with 7 bases that match TRBD2. CDR3 size: 15 residues. Germline V gene data show CDR1 as SGHRS and CDR2 as YFSETQ. V trimming: 4 bases; J trimming: 0 bases; junction bases outside the gene matches: 5. The DNA of the CDR3 is TGCGCCAGCAGCGGGGTCGGGAGGAGCACAGATACGCAGTATTTT. Its translation: CASSGVGRSTDTQYF.

This clonotype has only a few counts. The V gene is TRBV12-3 or TRBV12-4, the J gene TRBJ2-7; possibly TRBD2 for D (5 bases). This CDR3 contains 13 residues. CDR3 bases: TGTGCGACGCGGGTCCACGGGGCCTACGAGCAGTACTTC. It yields the protein CATRVHGAYEQYF.

This clonotype came up a few times. J is TRBJ2-7 and V is TRBV6-2 or TRBV6-3, with 7 bases that match TRBD2. The CDR3 has 15 residues. Germline lookup yields CDR1 MNHEY and CDR2 SVGEGT. Trimming removed 6 bases from V and 4 bases from J; junction bases left unmatched: 12. The CDR3: CASSDPWASGYEQYF. CDR3 coding DNA: TGTGCCAGCAGCGACCCTTGGGCTAGCGGTTACGAGCAGTACTTC.

V and J are TRBV28 and TRBJ2-1; 8 bases match TRBD1. Trimming at V came to 6 bases and at J to 0 bases, leaving 1 base not matched to a gene. This CDR3 has 14 residues. The germline V gene encodes CDR1 MDHEN and CDR2 SYDVKM. CDR3 sequence reads: CASRGQDSYNEQFF. In nucleotides, the CDR3 is TGTGCCAGCAGGGGACAGGACTCCTACAATGAGCAGTTCTTC.

This clonotype was seen ten or more times. V gene TRBV9 combines with J gene TRBJ2-2, with D perhaps TRBD2 (5 bases). Germline V gene sequence: CDR1 SGDLS, CDR2 YYNGEE. This CDR3 contains 16 residues. V was pared by 0 bases and J by 3 bases, with 12 bases between. The CDR3 nucleotides are TGTGCCAGCAGCGTAGAGAGAGGGAGTGACACCGGGGAGCTGTTTTTT. It encodes CASSVERGSDTGELFF.

There are a few counts of this clonotype. This chain connects TRBV6-2 or TRBV6-3 to TRBJ2-2; D is perhaps TRBD2 (5 bases). Trimming pared 5 bases from V and 5 bases from J, leaving 15 bases between. CDR1 is MNHEY and CDR2 is SVGEGT in the germline V gene. The CDR3 length is 15 residues. Here the CDR3 reads CASSQGLQGTGELFF. The CDR3 DNA reads as TGTGCCAGCAGTCAAGGACTCCAAGGGACCGGGGAGCTGTTTTTT.

This rearrangement joins TRBV14 to TRBJ2-7; D is perhaps TRBD1 or TRBD2 (5 bases each). The CDR3 is 15 residues long. V lost 4 bases, J lost 1 base, and 14 bases lay in between. Germline values: CDR1 SGHDN, CDR2 FVKESK. The CDR3 region has the DNA TGTGCCAGCAGCCGAGGGGTTCCTAGGTCCTACGAGCAGTACTTC. This gives the protein CASSRGVPRSYEQYF.

This clonotype was observed many times. One junction end does not reproduce the germline sequence, and a read error may be involved. The J gene is TRBJ2-7, the V gene TRBV29-1; D may be TRBD2 (6 bases). CDR3 length: 11 residues. Germline CDR1 SQVTM, CDR2 ANQGSEA. CDR3 coding DNA: TGCAGCGTTGCAGATAGGGACTTCCAAGACTTC. Amino acid sequence: CSVADRDFQDF.

The CDR3 spells CASSSQRTEAFF. CDR3 sequence (DNA): TGTGCCAGCAGTTCTCAAAGGACTGAAGCTTTCTTT. This rearrangement joins TRBV12-3 or TRBV12-4 to TRBJ1-1; D call uncertain. V was pared by 4 bases and J by 5 bases, with 8 bases between. The CDR3 sequence is 12 residues long.

This clonotype has a handful of counts. This rearrangement joins TRBV4-3 to TRBJ2-1; 7 positions agree with TRBD1. The CDR3 is 12 residues long. V lost 4 bases to trimming and J lost 10 bases; unmatched junction nucleotides: 4. The germline V gene encodes CDR1 LGHNA and CDR2 YSLEER. The DNA of the CDR3 is TGCGCCAGCAGCCTCCGACAGGGCGAGCAGTTCTTC. This codes for CASSLRQGEQFF.

The rearrangement joins TRBV19 to TRBJ1-1, with a weak D call TRBD1 (6 bases). CDR1 and CDR2 from the germline V gene are LNHDA and SQIVND (reference sequence). This CDR3 has 14 residues. V lost 4 bases and J lost 5, with 14 bases in between. The CDR3 here is CASSRLQGGTEAFF. Written as DNA, the CDR3 is TGTGCCAGTAGTAGGTTACAGGGAGGAACTGAAGCTTTCTTT.

The chain employs TRBV5-1 and TRBJ1-2; no reliable D call. Germline V gene lookup returns CDR1 SGHRS and CDR2 YFSETQ. The CDR3 has 15 amino acids. Trimming stripped 0 bases from V and 1 base from J, with 10 bases between. This chain's CDR3 is CASSLDGKINYGYTF. CDR3 sequence (DNA): TGCGCCAGCAGCTTGGACGGAAAAATTAACTATGGCTACACCTTC.

This clonotype was seen a handful of times. V gene TRBV7-2 combines with J gene TRBJ2-1; 8 nucleotides agree with TRBD1. Germline V lookup: CDR1 SGHTA, CDR2 FQGNSA. The CDR3 is 17 amino acids. V gave up 5 bases and J gave up 0 bases; unmatched junction bases: 9. CDR3 loop: CASSTPNTGGSYNEQFF. As DNA, the CDR3 is TGTGCCAGCAGCACCCCGAATACAGGGGGCTCCTACAATGAGCAGTTCTTC. Together with reference TRBV7-2 and TRBJ2-1, the CDR3 gives the full variable domain: GAGVSQSPSNKVTEKGKDVELRCDPISGHTALYWYRQSLGQGLEFLIYFQGNSAPDKSGLPSDRFSAERTGGSVSTLTIQRTQQEDSAVYLCASSTPNTGGSYNEQFFGPGTRLTVL.

There are many counts of this clonotype. V usage is TRBV6-1 and J usage is TRBJ2-7, with TRBD2 identical over 10 bases. This CDR3 spans 15 amino acids. Losses at the gene ends were 6 bases for V and 3 bases for J; bases not matched to a gene: 8. Germline V lookup: CDR1 MNHNS, CDR2 SASEGT. Here the CDR3 reads CASRPSGRFGYEQYF. The CDR3 bases are TGTGCCAGCAGGCCTAGCGGGAGATTTGGCTACGAGCAGTACTTC.

This clonotype was seen more than once but under ten times. This chain joins TRBV5-5 and TRBJ2-1; possibly TRBD1 or TRBD2 for D (5 bases each). The CDR3 is 15 residues long. V lost 4 bases, J lost 6 bases, and 17 bases lay in between. CDR1 is SGHKS, CDR2 YYEKEE, per germline (reference sequence). CDR3 DNA sequence: TGTGCCAGCAGCCGACGTGAGGGACGGATCAATGAGCAGTTCTTC. This codes for CASSRREGRINEQFF.

This clonotype was seen a handful of times. The V call is TRBV28, the J call TRBJ2-1, with 8 bases that match TRBD2. The CDR3 is 14 residues long. Looked up from germline, CDR1 is MDHEN and CDR2 is SYDVKM. J gave up 0 bases and V 10 bases, and 5 bases lay outside the gene matches. The CDR3 nucleotides read TGTGCCATTACTAGCGGAAGCTCCTACAATGAGCAGTTCTTC. Amino acid sequence: CAITSGSSYNEQFF.

In this sample, this clonotype turned up a few times. The V and J genes are TRBV28 and TRBJ1-2; no reliable D call. Trimming pared 0 bases from V and 5 bases from J, leaving 7 bases between. The CDR3 totals 13 residues. CDR1 MDHEN and CDR2 SYDVKM come from the germline V gene. The DNA of the CDR3 is TGTGCCAGCAGTTTATGGGCGGATTATGGCTACACCTTC. This translates into CASSLWADYGYTF.

This clonotype was seen a few times. The chain uses TRBV20-1 and TRBJ1-1; D perhaps matches TRBD1 (5 bases). Trimming shortened V by 3 bases and J by 0 bases, and 8 bases separated the two germline ends. The CDR3 covers 13 residues. Germline-derived CDR1 and CDR2 are DFQATT and SNEGSKA (reference sequence). The CDR3 coding sequence is TGCAGTGCTAGCGGGGGGGTGAACACTGAAGCTTTCTTT. This gives the protein CSASGGVNTEAFF.

This clonotype was counted between two and nine times. This sequence joins TRBV20-1 and TRBJ2-1; TRBD2 agrees at 11 bases. The V gene's germline CDR1 is DFQATT and CDR2 SNEGSKA (reference sequence). The V gene end was trimmed by 6 bases and the J gene end by 7 bases; junction bases not matched to a gene: 8. The CDR3 is 14 amino acids. CDR3 nucleotides: TGCAGTGCAAAAAGACTAGCGGGGTGGAATGAGCAGTTCTTC. Its translation is CSAKRLAGWNEQFF.

This clonotype showed up just a few times. The rearrangement uses TRBV20-1 and TRBJ2-5, with D possibly TRBD1 on 5 matching bases. The CDR3 consists of 13 residues. Germline V gene data show CDR1 as DFQATT and CDR2 as SNEGSKA (reference sequence). V shed 2 bases and J shed 5 bases, with 12 bases lying between them. The CDR3 region has the DNA TGCAGTGCTAGAATTCAGGGCGTGGAGACCCAGTACTTC. Translated, it gives CSARIQGVETQYF.

This clonotype was observed a handful of times. This CDR3 reads CASSLSGTTPYEQYF. CDR3 DNA sequence: TGTGCCAGCTCACTAAGCGGGACTACCCCCTACGAGCAGTACTTC. The V and J genes are TRBV18 and TRBJ2-7; 7 nucleotides match TRBD2. The trim removed 4 bases at V and 2 bases at J, leaving 8 bases unmatched. The germline V gene has CDR1 KGHSH and CDR2 LQKENI. This CDR3 is built from 15 residues.

V gene TRBV19 combines with J gene TRBJ1-2, with D unclear. Trimming took off 8 bases at V and 2 bases at J, with 12 bases between the two ends. Germline V gene sequence: CDR1 LNHDA, CDR2 SQIVND (reference sequence). This CDR3 is built from 13 residues. The CDR3 DNA reads as TGTGCCAGTGCGGACGGATTCAACTATGGCTACACCTTC. Protein sequence: CASADGFNYGYTF.

There are many counts of this clonotype. V usage is TRBV12-3 or TRBV12-4 and J usage is TRBJ2-3, with 9 bases identical to TRBD2. Losses at the gene ends were 5 bases for V and 1 base for J; bases not matched to a gene: 4. The CDR3 covers 15 residues. In DNA, the CDR3 is TGTGCCAGCAGTCCTCGGACTAGCGGCACAGATACGCAGTATTTT. Its translation is CASSPRTSGTDTQYF.

The rearrangement links TRBV20-1 to TRBJ2-1; 12 bases are a match to TRBD2. CDR3 length: 14 amino acids. Germline CDR1 is DFQATT and CDR2 is SNEGSKA (reference sequence). V lost 5 bases, J lost 6 bases, and 5 bases stayed unmatched. The DNA of the CDR3 is TGCAGTGCTTATCTAGCGGGGGGGGGCAATGAGCAGTTCTTC. Translating gives CSAYLAGGGNEQFF.

This clonotype was found a few times. The chain employs TRBV7-2 and TRBJ2-5; 8 nucleotides match TRBD2. This CDR3 contains 16 residues. CDR1 is SGHTA and CDR2 is FQGNSA in the germline V gene. V shed 1 base, J shed 5 bases, and the junction held 9 bases outside the gene matches. The CDR3 DNA is TGTGCCAGCAGCTTAGAGCTAGCGGGTTGGGTGGAGACCCAGTACTTC. It encodes CASSLELAGWVETQYF.